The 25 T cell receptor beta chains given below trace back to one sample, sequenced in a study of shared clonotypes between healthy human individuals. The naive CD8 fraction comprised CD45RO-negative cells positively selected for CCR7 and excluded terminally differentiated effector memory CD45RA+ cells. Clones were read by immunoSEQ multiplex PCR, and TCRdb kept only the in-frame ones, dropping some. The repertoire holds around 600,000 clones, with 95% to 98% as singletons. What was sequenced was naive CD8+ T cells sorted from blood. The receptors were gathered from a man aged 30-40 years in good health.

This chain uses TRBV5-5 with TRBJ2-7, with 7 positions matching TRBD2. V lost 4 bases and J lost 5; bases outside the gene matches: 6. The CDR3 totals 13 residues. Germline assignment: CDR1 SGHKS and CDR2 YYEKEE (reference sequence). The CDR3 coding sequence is TGTGCCAGCAGCAGACCCCTAGCGGACGAGCAGTACTTC. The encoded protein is CASSRPLADEQYF.

The CDR3 here is CASSDWTGLGEDGYTF. For the CDR3, the DNA is TGTGCCAGCAGTGATTGGACAGGGCTTGGTGAAGATGGCTACACCTTC. The chain is built from TRBV6-1 and TRBJ1-2, with 8 bases matching TRBD1. Germline V gene data show CDR1 as MNHNS and CDR2 as SASEGT. J lost 6 bases, V lost 3 bases, and 12 bases had no gene match. CDR3 length: 16 residues.

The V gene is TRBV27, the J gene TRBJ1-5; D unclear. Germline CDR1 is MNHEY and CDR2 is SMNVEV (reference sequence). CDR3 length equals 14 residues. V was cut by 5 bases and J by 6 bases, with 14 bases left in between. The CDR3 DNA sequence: TGTGCCAGCAGTCCGCCGGGCATCGCTCAGCCCCAGCATTTT. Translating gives CASSPPGIAQPQHF.

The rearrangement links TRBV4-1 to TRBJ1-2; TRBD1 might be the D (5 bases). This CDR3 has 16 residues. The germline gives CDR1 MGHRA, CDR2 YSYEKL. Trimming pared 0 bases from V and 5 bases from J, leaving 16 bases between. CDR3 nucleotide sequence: TGCGCCAGCAGCCAAGATCTCTGGGGAGGGGATTATGGCTACACCTTC. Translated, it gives CASSQDLWGGDYGYTF.

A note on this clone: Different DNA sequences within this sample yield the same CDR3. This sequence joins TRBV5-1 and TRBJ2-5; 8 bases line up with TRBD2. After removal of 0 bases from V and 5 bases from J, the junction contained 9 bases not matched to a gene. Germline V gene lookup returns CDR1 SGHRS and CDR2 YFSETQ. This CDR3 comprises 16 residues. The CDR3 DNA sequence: TGCGCCAGCAGCTTGGAGGCGGGAGGCCCCGGTGAGACCCAGTACTTC. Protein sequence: CASSLEAGGPGETQYF.

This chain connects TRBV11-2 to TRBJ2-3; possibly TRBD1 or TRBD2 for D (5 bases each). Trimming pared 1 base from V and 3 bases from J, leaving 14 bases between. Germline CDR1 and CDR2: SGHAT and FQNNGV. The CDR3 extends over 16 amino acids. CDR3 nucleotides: TGTGCCAGCAGCTTAGTTCCCGGGGCGCGAACAGATACGCAGTATTTT. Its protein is CASSLVPGARTDTQYF. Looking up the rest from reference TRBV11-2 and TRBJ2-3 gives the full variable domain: EAGVAQSPRYKIIEKRQSVAFWCNPISGHATLYWYQQILGQGPKLLIQFQNNGVVDDSQLPKDRFSAERLKGVDSTLKIQPAKLEDSAVYLCASSLVPGARTDTQYFGPGTRLTVL.

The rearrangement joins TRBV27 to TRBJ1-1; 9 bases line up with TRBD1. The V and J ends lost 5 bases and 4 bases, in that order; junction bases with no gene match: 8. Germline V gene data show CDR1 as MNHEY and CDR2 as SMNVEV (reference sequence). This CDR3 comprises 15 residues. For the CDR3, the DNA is TGTGCCAGCAGTGCTACAACAGGGGGCTCCACTGAAGCTTTCTTT. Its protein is CASSATTGGSTEAFF.

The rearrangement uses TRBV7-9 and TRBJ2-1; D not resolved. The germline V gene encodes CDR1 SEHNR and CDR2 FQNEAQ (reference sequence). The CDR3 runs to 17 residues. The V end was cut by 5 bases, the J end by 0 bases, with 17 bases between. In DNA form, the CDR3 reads TGTGCCAGCAGCCCTTCGGGCTTCTCAAGCTCCTACAATGAGCAGTTCTTC. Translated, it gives CASSPSGFSSSYNEQFF.

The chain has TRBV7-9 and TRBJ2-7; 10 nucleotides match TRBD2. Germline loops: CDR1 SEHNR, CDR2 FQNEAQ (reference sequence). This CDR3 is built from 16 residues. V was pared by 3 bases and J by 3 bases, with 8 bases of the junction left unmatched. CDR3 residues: CASSFPTSGTHYEQYF. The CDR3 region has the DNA TGTGCCAGCAGCTTTCCCACTAGCGGGACCCACTACGAGCAGTACTTC.

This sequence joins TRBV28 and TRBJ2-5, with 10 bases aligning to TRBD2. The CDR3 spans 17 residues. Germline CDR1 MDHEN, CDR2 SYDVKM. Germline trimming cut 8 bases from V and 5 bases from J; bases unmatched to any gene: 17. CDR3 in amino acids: CASQRRARAGGPETQYF. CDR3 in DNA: TGTGCCAGCCAGCGACGGGCGAGAGCGGGAGGGCCGGAGACCCAGTACTTC.

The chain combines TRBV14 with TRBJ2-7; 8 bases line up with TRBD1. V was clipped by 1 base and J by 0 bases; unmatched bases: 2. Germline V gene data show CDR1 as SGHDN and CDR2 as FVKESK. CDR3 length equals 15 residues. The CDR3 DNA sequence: TGTGCCAGCAGCCAAGGAACAGGGGGCTCCTACGAGCAGTACTTC. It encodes CASSQGTGGSYEQYF.

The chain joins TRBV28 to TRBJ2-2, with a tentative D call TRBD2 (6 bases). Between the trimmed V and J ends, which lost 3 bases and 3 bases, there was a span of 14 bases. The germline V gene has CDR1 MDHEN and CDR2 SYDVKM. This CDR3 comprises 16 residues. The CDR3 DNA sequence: TGTGCCAGCAGTTTTGGTCCGGGACTCCACACCGGGGAGCTGTTTTTT. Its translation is CASSFGPGLHTGELFF.

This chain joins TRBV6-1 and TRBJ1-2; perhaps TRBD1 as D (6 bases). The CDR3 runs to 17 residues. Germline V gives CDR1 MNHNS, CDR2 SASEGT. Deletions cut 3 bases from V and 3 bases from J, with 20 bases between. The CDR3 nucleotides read TGTGCCAGCAGTGATTTAATTGGACAGCTCGTCGACTATGGCTACACCTTC. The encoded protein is CASSDLIGQLVDYGYTF.

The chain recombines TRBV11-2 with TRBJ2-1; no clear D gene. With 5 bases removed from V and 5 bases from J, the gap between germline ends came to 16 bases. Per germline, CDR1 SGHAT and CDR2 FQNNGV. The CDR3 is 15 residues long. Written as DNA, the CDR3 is TGTGCCAGCAGCGGTCGGAACATATATAACAATGAGCAGTTCTTC. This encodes CASSGRNIYNNEQFF.

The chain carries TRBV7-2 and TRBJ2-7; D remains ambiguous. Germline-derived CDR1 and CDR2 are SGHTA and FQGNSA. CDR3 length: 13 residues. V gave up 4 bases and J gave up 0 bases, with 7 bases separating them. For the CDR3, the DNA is TGTGCCAGCAGCTCTTGGCTCTCCTACGAGCAGTACTTC. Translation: CASSSWLSYEQYF.

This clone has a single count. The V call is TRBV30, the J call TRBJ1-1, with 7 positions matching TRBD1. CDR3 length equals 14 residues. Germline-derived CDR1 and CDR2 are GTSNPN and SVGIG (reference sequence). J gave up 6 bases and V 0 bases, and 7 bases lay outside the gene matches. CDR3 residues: CAWSVAATGAEAFF. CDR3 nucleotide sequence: TGTGCCTGGAGTGTGGCAGCTACAGGGGCTGAAGCTTTCTTT.

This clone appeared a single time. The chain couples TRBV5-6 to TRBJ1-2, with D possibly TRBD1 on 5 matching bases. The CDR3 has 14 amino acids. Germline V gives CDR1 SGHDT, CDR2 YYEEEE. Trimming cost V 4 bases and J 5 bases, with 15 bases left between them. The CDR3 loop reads CASSGGDPRYGYTF. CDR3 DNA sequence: TGTGCCAGCAGCGGAGGGGACCCCCGGTATGGCTACACCTTC.

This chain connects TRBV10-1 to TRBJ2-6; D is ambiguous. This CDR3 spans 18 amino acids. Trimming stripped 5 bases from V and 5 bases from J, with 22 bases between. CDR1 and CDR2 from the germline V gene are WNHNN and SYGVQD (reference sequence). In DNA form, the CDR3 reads TGCGCCAGCAGTCCACTGCAAAGATCACAAAGTCGGGCCAACGTCCTGACTTTC. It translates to CASSPLQRSQSRANVLTF.

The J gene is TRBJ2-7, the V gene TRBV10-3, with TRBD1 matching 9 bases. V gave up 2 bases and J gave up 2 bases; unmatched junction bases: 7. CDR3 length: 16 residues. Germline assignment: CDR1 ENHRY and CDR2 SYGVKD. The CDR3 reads CAISEAGTGYTYEQYF. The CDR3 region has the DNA TGTGCCATCAGTGAGGCCGGGACAGGGTACACCTACGAGCAGTACTTC.

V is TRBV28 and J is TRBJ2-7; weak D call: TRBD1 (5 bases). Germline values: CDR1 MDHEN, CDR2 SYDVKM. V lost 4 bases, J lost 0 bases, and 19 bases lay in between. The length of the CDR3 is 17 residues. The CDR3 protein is CASSSTIQVYSSYEQYF. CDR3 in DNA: TGTGCCAGCAGTTCTACCATACAGGTCTACTCCTCCTACGAGCAGTACTTC.

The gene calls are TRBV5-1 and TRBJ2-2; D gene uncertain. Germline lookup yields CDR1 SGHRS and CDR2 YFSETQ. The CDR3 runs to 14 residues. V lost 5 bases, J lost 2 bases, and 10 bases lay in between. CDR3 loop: CASSRQENTGELFF. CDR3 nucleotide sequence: TGCGCCAGCAGTCGGCAGGAAAACACCGGGGAGCTGTTTTTT.

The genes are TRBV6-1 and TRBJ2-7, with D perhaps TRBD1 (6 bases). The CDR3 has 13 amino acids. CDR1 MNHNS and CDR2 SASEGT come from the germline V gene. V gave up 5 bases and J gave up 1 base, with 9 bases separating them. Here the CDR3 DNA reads TGTGCCAGCAGTCCAACAGGGTCCTACGAGCAGTACTTC. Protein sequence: CASSPTGSYEQYF.

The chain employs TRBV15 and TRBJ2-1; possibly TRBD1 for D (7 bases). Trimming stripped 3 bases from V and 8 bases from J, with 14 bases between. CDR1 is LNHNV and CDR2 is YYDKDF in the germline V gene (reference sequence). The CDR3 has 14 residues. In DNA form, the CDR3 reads TGTGCCACCAGCAGTATGGAGGGGGCTTATGAGCAGTTCTTC. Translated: CATSSMEGAYEQFF.

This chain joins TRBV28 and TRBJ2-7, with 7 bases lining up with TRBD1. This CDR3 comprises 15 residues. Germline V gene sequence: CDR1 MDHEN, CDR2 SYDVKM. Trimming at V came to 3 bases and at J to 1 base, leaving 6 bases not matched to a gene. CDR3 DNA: TGTGCCAGCAGTTTTATCAGGGACAGATCCTACGAGCAGTACTTC. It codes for CASSFIRDRSYEQYF.

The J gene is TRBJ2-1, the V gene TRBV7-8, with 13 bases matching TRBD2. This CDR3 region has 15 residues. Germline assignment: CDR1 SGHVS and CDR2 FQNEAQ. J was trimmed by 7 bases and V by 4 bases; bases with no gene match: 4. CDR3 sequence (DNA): TGTGCCAGCAGCTCCGGACTAGCGGGAGATAATGAGCAGTTCTTC. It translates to CASSSGLAGDNEQFF.